This T cell receptor (beta chain) stems from a study of shared clonotypes between healthy human individuals. Study outcomes and limitations: Generation probabilities of non-shared clonotypes were lower (relative to those shared by all four donors).

Note on this clone: Its antigen remains unknown.

Generated by immunoSEQ multiplex PCR, the TCRdb table keeps only in-frame clones and is missing some. The sample has roughly 2,000,000 clones, just under 95% seen once. Naive CD8 populations comprised CD45RO-negative cells positively selected for CCR7, excluding terminally differentiated effector memory CD45RA+ cells. Every donor was a Caucasian adult from Nashville, Tennessee. The germline CDR1 and CDR2 sequences are SGHRS and YFSETQ. Trimming removed 0 bases from V and 6 bases from J; junction bases left unmatched: 9. The CDR3 has 16 amino acids. The gene calls are TRBV5-1 and TRBJ2-1; TRBD1 matches at 7 bases. The sequencing sample was made of naive CD8+ T cells from PBMCs. This TCR came from a young man in good health. Some clones in this sample may be carry-over from other donors' samples. The CDR3 loop is CASSLEGTDSLNEQFF. The CDR3 coding sequence is TGCGCCAGCAGCTTGGAAGGGACAGATTCTCTCAATGAGCAGTTCTTC.